This entry lists 9 T cell receptor beta chains sequenced from one sample in a study of blood T cell repertoires in COVID-19. Here immunoSEQ multiplex PCR was the method, and the copy in TCRdb shows in-frame clones only, minus some. The table shows approximately 230,000 clones, with approximately 79% occurring only once. The specimen was peripheral blood. These TCRs come from a woman between 35 and 50 years old with active or convalescent COVID-19.

There are a few counts of this clone. The V gene is TRBV7-9, the J gene TRBJ1-1, with 7 bases that match TRBD1. The germline CDR1 and CDR2 sequences are SEHNR and FQNEAQ (reference sequence). Unmatched junction bases numbered 6, after V lost 7 bases and J lost 4 bases. This CDR3 comprises 13 residues. This CDR3 is CASTLTGFTEAFF. CDR3 nucleotide sequence: TGTGCCAGCACACTGACAGGGTTCACTGAAGCTTTCTTT.

The chain recombines TRBV11-2 with TRBJ2-7, with D possibly being TRBD2 (5 bases). There are 14 residues in the CDR3. CDR1 SGHAT and CDR2 FQNNGV come from the germline V gene. V lost 4 bases, J lost 2 bases, and 12 bases lay in between. The CDR3 spells CASSSFSGPYEQYF. In DNA form, the CDR3 reads TGTGCCAGCAGCTCCTTCAGCGGCCCCTACGAGCAGTACTTC.

This CDR3 is CASCVTGDTDTQYF. As DNA, the CDR3 is TGCGCCAGCTGCGTGACAGGAGACACAGATACGCAGTATTTT. The chain is built from TRBV5-1 and TRBJ2-3; D may be TRBD1 (6 bases). The ends were cut back, 7 bases at V and 2 bases at J, with 14 bases in the middle. The CDR3 totals 14 residues. The germline V gene has CDR1 SGHRS and CDR2 YFSETQ.

This clone occurred a few times. The CDR3 loop reads CASSFRGGQPQHF. CDR3 nucleotide sequence: TGTGCCAGCAGCTTCAGGGGCGGGCAGCCCCAGCATTTT. V and J are TRBV5-4 and TRBJ1-5; D may be TRBD1 (6 bases). CDR1 and CDR2 (germline): SGHNT, YYREEE (reference sequence). CDR3 size: 13 residues. Trimming left V 2 bases short and J 7 bases short, with 10 bases between. The whole variable domain, remainder taken from reference TRBV5-4 and TRBJ1-5, is ETGVTQSPTHLIKTRGQQVTLRCSSQSGHNTVSWYQQALGQGPQFIFQYYREEENGRGNFPPRFSGLQFPNYSSELNVNALELDDSALYLCASSFRGGQPQHFGDGTRLSIL.

The genes are TRBV18 and TRBJ2-2; possibly TRBD1 for D (5 bases). Trimming took 1 base from V and 3 from J, leaving 6 bases between them. Germline CDR1 reads KGHSH; CDR2 reads LQKENI. The CDR3 length is 14 residues. CDR3 nucleotide sequence: TGTGCCAGCTCACCACAGGGGTACACCGGGGAGCTGTTTTTT. It translates to CASSPQGYTGELFF.

This chain links TRBV15 with TRBJ1-1; TRBD1 agrees at 10 bases. The CDR3 runs to 15 residues. V shed 5 bases, J shed 5 bases, and the junction held 8 bases outside the gene matches. Germline CDR1 reads LNHNV; CDR2 reads YYDKDF (reference sequence). The DNA for the CDR3 is TGTGCCACCAGCTTCGACAGGGGGCTAAAGACTGAAGCTTTCTTT. Residues: CATSFDRGLKTEAFF.

The chain carries TRBV2 and TRBJ2-7; the D gene is possibly TRBD1 (6 bases). The CDR3 consists of 13 residues. The ends were cut back, 6 bases at V and 3 bases at J, with 12 bases in the middle. The germline V gene has CDR1 SNHLY and CDR2 FYNNEI. Here the CDR3 reads CASRDSPLYEQYF. For the CDR3, the DNA is TGTGCCAGCAGGGACAGCCCGCTCTACGAGCAGTACTTC.

The chain recombines TRBV30 with TRBJ1-6; D may be TRBD1 (6 bases). Trimming pared 2 bases from V and 11 bases from J, leaving 13 bases between. The CDR3 is 13 residues long. From germline, CDR1 is GTSNPN and CDR2 SVGIG (reference sequence). CDR3 in amino acids: CAWSSSGVPPLHF. The CDR3 bases are TGTGCCTGGAGTTCATCAGGGGTCCCACCCCTCCACTTT.

This clone was recorded at least ten times. The chain employs TRBV6-1 and TRBJ2-1; D gene ambiguous. Germline lookup yields CDR1 MNHNS and CDR2 SASEGT. There are 14 residues in the CDR3. V lost 3 bases and J lost 2, with 8 bases in between. CDR3 region: CASSERSTYNEQFF. CDR3 nucleotide sequence: TGTGCCAGCAGTGAGCGGTCTACCTACAATGAGCAGTTCTTC.